This TCR beta chain is drawn from a study of blood T cell repertoires in COVID-19. As for the study in general: COVID-19 samples, acute and convalescent, were from the United States, Italy and Spain. Sources were T cells, B-cell-depleted T cells, or PBMCs; the material itself was cDNA or gDNA.

Study processing details: Estimates of nucleated cell counts were drawn from the amplification of reference gene primers. Data came from immunoSEQ multiplex PCR; TCRdb stores just in-frame clones and leaves some out. V, J and clone size derive from that table, while D and trimming were established from the DNA sequence. The data show 87,000 or so clones, under 85% seen once. Trimming took off 8 bases at V and 8 bases at J, with 13 bases between the two ends. Germline V CDR1 and CDR2: MGHDK, SYGVNS. The CDR3 contains 13 residues. This clone showed up just a few times. Sequenced material: peripheral blood. The clonotype was recovered from a woman between 70 and 85 years old with acute or convalescent COVID-19. The rearrangement links TRBV25-1 to TRBJ1-6, with a possible D match to TRBD1 (5 bases). The CDR3 here is CASRIGGDSPLHF. The CDR3 bases are TGTGCCAGCCGAATCGGGGGGGATTCACCCCTCCACTTT.